This T cell receptor (beta chain) was documented in a study of radiation and T cells in renal cell carcinoma. Study-level background: Nephrectomy followed 15 Gy stereotactic body radiation by 4 weeks. Study results and limitations: In blood, top tumor clones expanded by 2 weeks, shrinking by 4.

Time point denoted: baseline pretreatment blood. As for treatment: 15 Gy SBRT to primary tumor, nephrectomy 4 weeks later. The tumor was a clear cell renal cell carcinoma. Germline CDR1 SNHLY, CDR2 FYNNEI. The CDR3 totals 13 residues. V was clipped by 6 bases and J by 6 bases; unmatched bases: 2. Notes on this clone: No antigen is known for it.

The method was immunoSEQ multiplex PCR; TCRdb's version includes in-frame clones alone and lacks a portion of them. The table includes roughly 120,000 clones, 82% detected once. The V gene is TRBV2, the J gene TRBJ2-7, with 13 bases lining up with TRBD2. Sequenced material: blood, taken from a patient whose treatment included radiotherapy and nephrectomy. The sequence was obtained from a woman aged 55-70 years with renal cell carcinoma. The CDR3 protein is CASRRLAGGEQYF. CDR3 DNA: TGTGCCAGCAGAAGACTAGCGGGAGGCGAGCAGTACTTC.